These T cell receptor beta chains were read from a single sample in a study of regulatory T cells in long-lasting Graves disease. TCRdb redid the calling of the multiplex PCR reads with MiXCR, one entry per CDR3 protein. The data contain about 400,000 distinct CDR3 sequences, 15% of them singletons. A further study also used this sample, focusing on T cells in Graves' hyperthyroidism and ophthalmopathy.

The input for sequencing was peripheral blood mononuclear cells (PBMCs), taken at new diagnosis, from a patient treated with antithyroid drugs. These receptors all come from a woman between 35 and 50 years old with Graves disease. CDR3s include the opening cysteine and the closing phenylalanine or tryptophan. D genes are given only for firm matches. Size is omitted from some rows. Given values are once, few, many or a class for expanded clones.

clone size	V gene	D gene	J gene	CDR3 DNA	CDR3 protein
-	TRBV5-1	-	TRBJ2-2	TGCGCCAGCAGCCCGGACTTTTCCGCCGGGGAGCTGTTTTTT	CASSPDFSAGELFF
many	TRBV6-5	-	TRBJ2-2	TGTGCCAGCAGTTTTGGACAGGGAGGGGCCGGGGAGCTGTTTTTT	CASSFGQGGAGELFF
many	TRBV10-3	TRBD2	TRBJ2-7	TGTGCCATCAGAGCCACGGGGCTTAGCGGGAGAGGGTCCTACGAGCAGTACTTC	CAIRATGLSGRGSYEQYF
few	TRBV30	TRBD1	TRBJ2-1	TGTGCCTGGGCGCCGCGGGACAGGGTCTACAATGAGCAGTTCTTC	CAWAPRDRVYNEQFF
-	TRBV30	-	TRBJ1-1	TGTGCCTGGAGTAGAAGGATGAACACTGAAGCTTTCTTT	CAWSRRMNTEAFF
few	TRBV20-1	TRBD2	TRBJ2-1	TGCAGTGCTAGACCCGGGACTAGCAATAACAATGAGCAGTTCTTC	CSARPGTSNNNEQFF
few	TRBV4-1	TRBD2	TRBJ2-3	TGCGCCAGCAGCCAAGACCTAGCGGGAGTCCCAGATACGCAGTATTTT	CASSQDLAGVPDTQYF
many	TRBV18	-	TRBJ1-1	TGTGCCAGCTCACCACCGACCCGGGCATCTGTGGCTTTCTTT	CASSPPTRASVAFF
many	TRBV2	-	TRBJ2-3	TGTGCCAGCAGTGAACTAGATACGCAGTATTTT	CASSELDTQYF
-	TRBV5-1	TRBD1	TRBJ2-1	TGCGCCAGCAGCTTGGTGGGACAGGGGGCGAATGAGCAGTTCTTC	CASSLVGQGANEQFF
many	TRBV14	TRBD1	TRBJ1-1	TGTGCCAGCAGCCAAGTTCCAGGGGGTAACACTGAAGCTTTCTTT	CASSQVPGGNTEAFF
many	TRBV2	-	TRBJ2-1	TGTGCCAGCAGTGAAATGACGGGTGAGCAGTTCTTC	CASSEMTGEQFF
many	TRBV12-3/TRBV12-4	-	TRBJ2-4	TGTGCCAGCAGTTCCCTGGTGGGGGGAAACATTCAGTACTTC	CASSSLVGGNIQYF
once	TRBV29-1	-	TRBJ1-2	TGCAGCGTCGTTACCCGAGATGGCTACACCTTC	CSVVTRDGYTF
few	TRBV11-3	TRBD2	TRBJ2-7	TGTGCCAGCAGCGCGCGACAGGTGATGGTAGCGGGGAAGCCCTACGGGGAGCAGTACTTC	CASSARQVMVAGKPYGEQYF
many	TRBV19	TRBD1	TRBJ2-2	TGTGCCAGTAGGGACAGGGGTTTTTTCTCCGGGGAGCTGTTTTTT	CASRDRGFFSGELFF
-	TRBV5-6	-	TRBJ2-7	TGTGCCAGCAGGCGGCCAGGTACCTACGAGCAGTACTTC	CASRRPGTYEQYF
many	TRBV28	-	TRBJ2-3	TGTGCCAGCAGTCAACGGGTAACCGGGGAAGATACGCAGTATTTT	CASSQRVTGEDTQYF
many	TRBV5-1	TRBD2	TRBJ2-3	TGCGCCAGCAGCCGCGGGAGTTCCACACAAGGGGATACGCAGTATTTT	CASSRGSSTQGDTQYF
many	TRBV20-1	TRBD2	TRBJ2-3	TGCAGTGCCAAGACTAGCGGTGACACAGATACGCAGTATTTT	CSAKTSGDTDTQYF
-	TRBV7-2	-	TRBJ1-2	TGTGCCAGCCGAGGTTTGGGACTTGCTAACTATGGCTACACCTTC	CASRGLGLANYGYTF
many	TRBV11-3	TRBD1	TRBJ2-1	TGTGCCAGCAGCGGCGGACAGGGGGCGCCGGACAATGAGCAGTTCTTC	CASSGGQGAPDNEQFF
many	TRBV18	TRBD1	TRBJ2-3	TGTGCCAGCTCACCACGTGGTACAGGGGGCACAGATACGCAGTATTTT	CASSPRGTGGTDTQYF
many	TRBV2	-	TRBJ2-1	TGTGCCAGTGCCCCTGACAATGAGCAGTTCTTC	CASAPDNEQFF
-	TRBV29-1	TRBD2	TRBJ2-7	TGCAGCGTCGGACTAGCGGGAGGGCCCATCGACTACGAGCAGTACTTC	CSVGLAGGPIDYEQYF
few	TRBV5-1	-	TRBJ2-7	TGCGCCAGCAGCCTGACTCACTACGAGCAGTACTTC	CASSLTHYEQYF
few	TRBV6-2/TRBV6-3	-	TRBJ2-1	TGTGCCAGCAGGACCGGGCCACCGAGGATCGATGAGCAGTTCTTC	CASRTGPPRIDEQFF
many	TRBV11-1	TRBD2	TRBJ2-2	TGTGCCAGCAGCTTAGTTGGGGGACTAGCCGGCGGGGAGCTGTTTTTT	CASSLVGGLAGGELFF
many	TRBV20-1	-	TRBJ1-1	TGCAGTGCTAGGCCCCAGGGGTGGACTGAAGCTTTCTTT	CSARPQGWTEAFF
many	TRBV19	-	TRBJ2-1	TGTGCCAGTATTGGGGGGAGGTTCTACAATGAGCAGTTCTTC	CASIGGRFYNEQFF
many	TRBV11-3	-	TRBJ2-3	TGTGCCAGCAGCTTTTCACCTAGGAATACGCAGTATTTT	CASSFSPRNTQYF
many	TRBV19	TRBD2	TRBJ2-1	TGTGCCAGTAGTACCATAGCGGGACGGTACAATGAGCAGTTCTTC	CASSTIAGRYNEQFF
many	TRBV11-2	TRBD1	TRBJ1-5	TGTGCCAGCAGCTTAGGGACAGGGGACAATCAGCCCCAGCATTTT	CASSLGTGDNQPQHF
-	TRBV2	TRBD1	TRBJ2-7	TGTGCCAGCAGTGAAGCGGACAGGGGTCCCGAGCAGTACTTC	CASSEADRGPEQYF
many	TRBV12-3/TRBV12-4	TRBD1	TRBJ2-5	TGTGCCAGCAGTTGGGACAGGACTTTAGAGACCCAGTACTTC	CASSWDRTLETQYF
few	TRBV12-3/TRBV12-4	-	TRBJ1-1	TGTGCCAGCAGTTTAATGGCAGGGGTCACTGAAGCTTTCTTT	CASSLMAGVTEAFF
many	TRBV12-3/TRBV12-4	TRBD2	TRBJ2-5	TGTGCCAGCAGGGGGGGACTAGCGGGAGTAAAGACCCAGTACTTC	CASRGGLAGVKTQYF
many	TRBV12-3/TRBV12-4	TRBD1	TRBJ2-4	TGTGCCAGCAGTTACGGGTTAGGGGGCCCCGACTTC	CASSYGLGGPDF
few	TRBV7-9	TRBD1	TRBJ2-3	TGTGCCAGCAGCTCGACAGGGTCGAGCACAGATACGCAGTATTTT	CASSSTGSSTDTQYF
many	TRBV15	-	TRBJ2-5	TGTGCCACCAGCAGCCGGTCTAGCGACCAAGAGACCCAGTACTTC	CATSSRSSDQETQYF
few	TRBV6-5	-	TRBJ1-1	TGTGCCAGCAGTTACGCAGTGAACACTGAAGCTTTCTTT	CASSYAVNTEAFF
few	TRBV29-1	-	TRBJ1-5	TGCAGCGTCCCGGGGGATTATAGCAATCAGCCCCAGCATTTT	CSVPGDYSNQPQHF
many	TRBV29-1	-	TRBJ2-3	TGCAGCGTTGAAACGGGACGTGGGAGTACGCAGTATTTT	CSVETGRGSTQYF
-	TRBV3-1	TRBD2	TRBJ2-3	TGTGCCAGCAGCCAAGTATCTAGCGGGAGCCTTACAGATACGCAGTATTTT	CASSQVSSGSLTDTQYF
-	TRBV6-1	-	TRBJ2-5	TGTGCCAGCAGACAAGGGGGACCTCTCGGAGAGACCCAGTACTTC	CASRQGGPLGETQYF
few	TRBV5-6	-	TRBJ2-1	TGTGCCAGCAGCAAAAGTTCATACAATGAGCAGTTCTTC	CASSKSSYNEQFF
-	TRBV6-2/TRBV6-3	-	TRBJ1-3	TGTGCCAGCAGTTACGCCGGACAGACGAGCTCTGGAAACACCATATATTTT	CASSYAGQTSSGNTIYF
-	TRBV5-6	TRBD2	TRBJ2-4	TGTGCCAGCAGCATTAGCGGGAGTGAGAACATTCAGTACTTC	CASSISGSENIQYF
many	TRBV14	-	TRBJ2-1	TGTGCCAGCAGCCAAGCGCCAGGGAGAGGAACCTACAATGAGCAGTTCTTC	CASSQAPGRGTYNEQFF
few	TRBV20-1	-	TRBJ1-5	TGCAGTGCTAGAGATGGCTTCAACCGGGCGGGCAGCAATCAGCCCCAGCATTTT	CSARDGFNRAGSNQPQHF
-	TRBV6-2/TRBV6-3	TRBD1	TRBJ1-3	TGTGCCAGCTGGGGTCTCGGACAGGAAATCTCTGGAAACACCATATATTTT	CASWGLGQEISGNTIYF
many	TRBV14	TRBD1	TRBJ1-4	TGTGCCAGCAGCCAAGTACGGACAGGGAGAGGTGGAAAACTGTTTTTT	CASSQVRTGRGGKLFF